Shown below are 32 T cell receptor beta chains from a single sample sequenced in a study of technical replicates of blood from a handful of donors. Only in-frame clones appear in the TCRdb table, and some are missing; sequencing was by immunoSEQ multiplex PCR. The table has about 99,000 clones, nearly 97% seen once. Sequences were obtained from T cells isolated from PBMCs. The receptors derive from a human donor in good health.

The chain employs TRBV5-1 and TRBJ1-5; 7 bases match TRBD1. The CDR3 is 13 residues long. Germline assignment: CDR1 SGHRS and CDR2 YFSETQ. The trim removed 3 bases at V and 4 bases at J, leaving 1 base unmatched. CDR3 DNA sequence: TGCGCCAGCAGCTCGGGACAGAATCAGCCCCAGCATTTT. Its protein is CASSSGQNQPQHF.

The V call is TRBV10-3, the J call TRBJ2-1; 13 nucleotides align to TRBD2. CDR1 ENHRY and CDR2 SYGVKD come from the germline V gene. CDR3 length: 14 amino acids. V lost 3 bases and J lost 16; bases outside the gene matches: 9. The CDR3 DNA is TGTGCCATCAGTGAAAGTGGGACTAGCGGGATAGCTTTCTTC. Protein: CAISESGTSGIAFF.

The chain links TRBV4-1 to TRBJ2-7; D may be TRBD2 (7 bases). The CDR3 consists of 16 residues. Germline-derived CDR1 and CDR2 are MGHRA and YSYEKL. The germline V and J ends were trimmed by 4 bases and 6 bases, with 22 bases remaining between them. The CDR3 nucleotides read TGCGCCAGCAGCCGGGGGGGGCGGGGGCCACCGCGCGAGCAGTACTTC. It codes for CASSRGGRGPPREQYF.

The chain links TRBV6-1 to TRBJ2-1; D unclear. CDR1 and CDR2 from the germline V gene are MNHNS and SASEGT. CDR3 length equals 18 residues. V was shortened by 4 bases and J by 5 bases, with 24 bases between the two germline ends. The CDR3 bases are TGTGCCAGCAGTGGAAGTTTCGGAGATATCATCCGAAACAATGAGCAGTTCTTC. It codes for CASSGSFGDIIRNNEQFF.

J is TRBJ1-2 and V is TRBV6-1, with 8 bases that match TRBD1. V was clipped by 1 base and J by 6 bases; unmatched bases: 13. The CDR3 extends over 17 amino acids. CDR1 and CDR2 from the germline V gene are MNHNS and SASEGT. Here the CDR3 DNA reads TGTGCCAGCAGTGAAGAGAGTGGGGGACAGGTTTCCGATGGCTACACCTTC. Translation: CASSEESGGQVSDGYTF.

The genes are TRBV29-1 and TRBJ2-2; D is uncertain. V shed 2 bases and J shed 2 bases, with 15 bases lying between them. CDR3 length: 16 residues. Germline V gene sequence: CDR1 SQVTM, CDR2 ANQGSEA. This CDR3 reads CSVELGQVANTGELFF. The CDR3, as DNA: TGCAGCGTTGAACTTGGGCAGGTTGCCAACACCGGGGAGCTGTTTTTT.

Worth noting for this clone: One junction end disagrees with the germline gene, perhaps due to a read error. DNA of the CDR3: TGCGCCAGCAGCCAATCCGGGGTCCACCCCGATTTT. As protein: CASSQSGVHPDF. The chain is built from TRBV4-1 and TRBJ2-3; D perhaps matches TRBD2 (5 bases). This CDR3 has 12 amino acids. Germline values: CDR1 MGHRA, CDR2 YSYEKL.

The chain employs TRBV6-5 and TRBJ1-5; 7 bases match TRBD1. CDR3 length equals 16 residues. J gave up 1 base and V 4 bases, and 7 bases lay outside the gene matches. Germline-derived CDR1 and CDR2 are MNHEY and SVGAGI. The DNA for the CDR3 is TGTGCCAGCAGTTCTCGGCAGGGGGGAAGCAATCAGCCCCAGCATTTT. This encodes CASSSRQGGSNQPQHF.

CDR3 nucleotide sequence: TGTGCCAGCAGCCCTGGGTGGAGAAATGAGCAGTTCTTC. Its translation is CASSPGWRNEQFF. The chain uses TRBV11-3 and TRBJ2-1; D call uncertain. Deletions cut 5 bases from V and 7 bases from J, with 12 bases between. CDR1 SGHNT and CDR2 YENEEA come from the germline V gene. The CDR3 covers 13 residues.

The chain joins TRBV28 to TRBJ1-5; TRBD1 aligns across 9 bases. V shed 4 bases and J 6 bases; nucleotides not matched to a gene: 10. The CDR3 has 16 amino acids. From germline, CDR1 is MDHEN and CDR2 SYDVKM. The CDR3 sequence: CASSSPGTGFLQPQHF. The CDR3 DNA sequence: TGTGCCAGCAGTTCCCCCGGGACAGGGTTCCTTCAGCCCCAGCATTTT. Complete variable domain (other parts from reference TRBV28 and TRBJ1-5): DVKVTQSSRYLVKRTGEKVFLECVQDMDHENMFWYRQDPGLGLRLIYFSYDVKMKEKGDIPEGYSVSREKKERFSLILESASTNQTSMYLCASSSPGTGFLQPQHFGDGTRLSIL.

V and J are TRBV5-1 and TRBJ2-3; perhaps TRBD2 as D (5 bases). This CDR3 spans 14 amino acids. The V and J ends lost 4 bases and 4 bases respectively, with 13 bases between them. Per the germline V gene, CDR1 is SGHRS and CDR2 is YFSETQ. CDR3 loop: CASSLAGRSDTQYF. The CDR3 DNA follows: TGCGCCAGCAGCCTGGCGGGTCGTTCAGATACGCAGTATTTT.

This sequence joins TRBV14 and TRBJ2-1, with D tentatively TRBD2 (6 bases). Trimming took 0 bases from V and 7 from J, leaving 13 bases between them. Germline V gives CDR1 SGHDN, CDR2 FVKESK. This CDR3 comprises 15 residues. The CDR3 region is CASSQDSGRGNEQFF. The CDR3 DNA reads TGTGCCAGCAGCCAAGATAGTGGGCGGGGAAATGAGCAGTTCTTC.

The V call is TRBV19, the J call TRBJ1-2, with D maybe TRBD1 (5 bases). V lost 5 bases and J 8 bases, leaving 12 bases between the germline ends. CDR3 length: 12 residues. CDR1 LNHDA and CDR2 SQIVND come from the germline V gene (reference sequence). The CDR3 DNA reads as TGTGCCAGTAGTTTTGGGGGGAGAGGCTACACCTTC. Its translation is CASSFGGRGYTF.

The chain employs TRBV7-9 and TRBJ2-3, with 10 bases lining up with TRBD2. J was trimmed by 2 bases and V by 6 bases; bases with no gene match: 8. In germline, CDR1 is SEHNR, CDR2 FQNEAQ (reference sequence). The CDR3 totals 16 residues. The CDR3 reads CASSPKAGGTTDTQYF. The DNA for the CDR3 is TGTGCCAGCAGTCCCAAAGCGGGGGGGACCACAGATACGCAGTATTTT.

This chain links TRBV7-9 with TRBJ1-1; no clear D gene. CDR1 and CDR2 (germline): SEHNR, FQNEAQ (reference sequence). The CDR3 consists of 12 residues. Trimming took off 10 bases at V and 1 base at J, with 10 bases between the two ends. The CDR3: CAIRRGNTEAFF. The DNA of the CDR3 is TGTGCCATCCGGCGAGGGAACACTGAAGCTTTCTTT.

The gene calls are TRBV11-3 and TRBJ1-5; the D is unclear. The CDR3 covers 13 residues. V lost 6 bases and J lost 3, with 9 bases in between. The germline V gene encodes CDR1 SGHNT and CDR2 YENEEA. The CDR3 sequence is CASRMEPNQPQHF. The CDR3 nucleotides are TGTGCCAGCAGGATGGAGCCCAATCAGCCCCAGCATTTT. The entire variable domain, with the rest obtained from reference TRBV11-3 and TRBJ1-5, is as follows: EAGVVQSPRYKIIEKKQPVAFWCNPISGHNTLYWYLQNLGQGPELLIRYENEEAVDDSQLPKDRFSAERLKGVDSTLKIQPAELGDSAVYLCASRMEPNQPQHFGDGTRLSIL.

The chain joins TRBV4-2 to TRBJ1-2; D gene unclear. V lost 3 bases and J lost 5, with 13 bases in between. This CDR3 spans 14 amino acids. Germline CDR1 is LGHNA and CDR2 is YNFKEQ. For the CDR3, the DNA is TGTGCCAGCAGCCACTCAGAACCCCGATATGGCTACACCTTC. Translation: CASSHSEPRYGYTF.

The chain joins TRBV5-6 to TRBJ2-1; the D gene is possibly TRBD1 (6 bases). CDR1 and CDR2 from the germline V gene are SGHDT and YYEEEE. V lost 2 bases and J 7 bases, leaving 13 bases between the germline ends. The CDR3 totals 14 residues. CDR3: CASSLINRANEQFF. CDR3 coding DNA: TGTGCCAGCAGCTTAATCAACAGGGCGAATGAGCAGTTCTTC.

The V call is TRBV4-1, the J call TRBJ1-2, with TRBD1 identical over 10 bases. CDR1 and CDR2 from the germline V gene are MGHRA and YSYEKL. The CDR3 has 15 amino acids. V gave up 2 bases and J gave up 14 bases; unmatched junction bases: 14. CDR3 sequence: CASSQPTGGGMVLTF. The CDR3, as DNA: TGCGCCAGCAGCCAACCGACAGGGGGCGGAATGGTTTTAACCTTC.

The chain joins TRBV4-2 to TRBJ2-7; no reliable D call. Deletions cut 0 bases from V and 3 bases from J, with 6 bases between. The V gene's germline CDR1 is LGHNA and CDR2 YNFKEQ. The CDR3 length is 13 residues. This chain's CDR3 is CASSQEPGYEQYF. CDR3 nucleotides: TGTGCCAGCAGCCAAGAACCGGGCTACGAGCAGTACTTC.

The V call is TRBV7-9, the J call TRBJ1-2, with D possibly matching TRBD1 (5 bases). CDR3 length: 14 amino acids. Germline V gene lookup returns CDR1 SEHNR and CDR2 FQNEAQ (reference sequence). V dropped 5 bases and J dropped 4 bases, with 14 bases sitting between them. The CDR3 loop reads CASSPLQGGYGYTF. Written as DNA, the CDR3 is TGTGCCAGCAGCCCACTTCAGGGAGGCTATGGCTACACCTTC.

The chain links TRBV27 to TRBJ1-1; 8 bases are a match to TRBD1. This CDR3 is 15 amino acids long. CDR1 is MNHEY and CDR2 is SMNVEV in the germline V gene (reference sequence). The V and J ends lost 5 bases and 4 bases, in that order; junction bases with no gene match: 9. CDR3: CASSTQGAESTEAFF. The CDR3 bases are TGTGCCAGCAGTACCCAGGGGGCGGAGAGCACTGAAGCTTTCTTT.

V is TRBV30 and J is TRBJ2-1; a weak D match, TRBD1 (6 bases). The V end was cut by 0 bases, the J end by 6 bases, with 9 bases between. Germline CDR1 GTSNPN, CDR2 SVGIG (reference sequence). The CDR3 loop spans 13 amino acids. This chain's CDR3 is CAWSVQTGNEQFF. CDR3 nucleotide sequence: TGTGCCTGGAGTGTACAGACAGGCAATGAGCAGTTCTTC.

V and J are TRBV9 and TRBJ2-5, with D maybe TRBD2 (6 bases). Per germline, CDR1 SGDLS and CDR2 YYNGEE. CDR3 length: 16 residues. Deletions cut 3 bases from V and 4 bases from J, with 19 bases between. This CDR3 is CASSAGPILARETQYF. The CDR3 nucleotides are TGTGCCAGCAGCGCCGGCCCGATACTAGCAAGAGAGACCCAGTACTTC. Complete variable domain (other parts from reference TRBV9 and TRBJ2-5): DSGVTQTPKHLITATGQRVTLRCSPRSGDLSVYWYQQSLDQGLQFLIQYYNGEERAKGNILERFSAQQFPDLHSELNLSSLELGDSALYFCASSAGPILARETQYFGPGTRLLVL.

The rearrangement links TRBV6-6 to TRBJ2-1, with TRBD1 matching 8 bases. The trim removed 0 bases at V and 6 bases at J, leaving 4 bases unmatched. CDR1 is MNHNY and CDR2 is SVGAGI in the germline V gene (reference sequence). The CDR3 spans 15 residues. The CDR3 bases are TGTGCCAGCAGTTACTCACAGGGGGAGAGCAATGAGCAGTTCTTC. Its translation is CASSYSQGESNEQFF.

The CDR3 DNA reads TGTGCCAGCAGCCCAGGGGGGACAGGGATCGGGGAGCTGTTTTTT. Translating it yields CASSPGGTGIGELFF. This chain connects TRBV28 to TRBJ2-2, with 9 bases fitting TRBD1. The CDR3 has 15 amino acids. The germline V gene has CDR1 MDHEN and CDR2 SYDVKM. Unmatched junction bases numbered 9, after V lost 6 bases and J lost 7 bases.

V gene TRBV2 combines with J gene TRBJ2-2, with 8 bases matching TRBD2. Trimming removed 4 bases from V and 6 bases from J; junction bases left unmatched: 7. Per germline, CDR1 SNHLY and CDR2 FYNNEI. CDR3 length equals 15 residues. The CDR3 sequence: CASSALRGASGELFF. CDR3 sequence (DNA): TGTGCCAGCAGTGCCTTGCGGGGGGCGTCCGGGGAGCTGTTTTTT.

The V gene is TRBV25-1, the J gene TRBJ1-1; 10 nucleotides match TRBD1. The germline V gene has CDR1 MGHDK and CDR2 SYGVNS. The CDR3 extends over 14 amino acids. The V and J ends lost 6 bases and 1 base, in that order; junction bases with no gene match: 2. The CDR3 coding sequence is TGTGCCAGCAGGGGGACAGGGGCGAACACTGAAGCTTTCTTT. This translates into CASRGTGANTEAFF.

The chain links TRBV12-2 to TRBJ1-3. TRBV12-2 is a pseudogene. The CDR3 runs to 16 residues. CDR3 in amino acids: CASRSHPEGPGNTIYF. The DNA for the CDR3 is TGTGCAAGTCGCTCCCACCCCGAGGGTCCTGGAAACACCATATATTTT.

The sample holds one count of this clone. The chain employs TRBV6-5 and TRBJ2-1; 8 bases are shared with TRBD1. V dropped 0 bases and J dropped 6; count of bases not matched to a gene: 4. This CDR3 comprises 15 residues. Germline loops: CDR1 MNHEY, CDR2 SVGAGI. As DNA, the CDR3 is TGTGCCAGCAGTTACTCCCGGACAGGGATCAATGAGCAGTTCTTC. Translating gives CASSYSRTGINEQFF.

This sequence joins TRBV5-4 and TRBJ2-3; 8 positions agree with TRBD2. Germline V CDR1 and CDR2: SGHNT, YYREEE (reference sequence). This CDR3 has 16 residues. After removal of 2 bases from V and 2 bases from J, the junction contained 7 bases not matched to a gene. The CDR3: CASSLEAGALTDTQYF. CDR3 DNA sequence: TGTGCCAGCAGCTTAGAAGCGGGAGCCCTCACAGATACGCAGTATTTT.

J is TRBJ1-3 and V is TRBV5-6, with a possible D match to TRBD1 (5 bases). Germline assignment: CDR1 SGHDT and CDR2 YYEEEE. The V end was cut by 2 bases, the J end by 2 bases, with 11 bases between. The CDR3 loop spans 15 amino acids. The CDR3, as DNA: TGTGCCAGCAGCTTTCTAGGGGTAACTGGAAACACCATATATTTT. Encoded protein: CASSFLGVTGNTIYF.